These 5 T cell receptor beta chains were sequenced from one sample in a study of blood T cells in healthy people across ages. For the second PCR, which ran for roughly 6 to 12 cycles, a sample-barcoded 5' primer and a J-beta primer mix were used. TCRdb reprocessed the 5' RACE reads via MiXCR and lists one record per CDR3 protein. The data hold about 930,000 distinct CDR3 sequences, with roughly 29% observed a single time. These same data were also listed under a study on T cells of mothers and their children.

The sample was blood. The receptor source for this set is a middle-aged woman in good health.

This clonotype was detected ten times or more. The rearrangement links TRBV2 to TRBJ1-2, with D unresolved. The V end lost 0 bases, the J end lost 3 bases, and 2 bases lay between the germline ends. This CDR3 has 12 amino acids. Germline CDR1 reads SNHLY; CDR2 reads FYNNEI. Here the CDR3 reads CASSEADYGYTF. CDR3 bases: TGTGCCAGCAGTGAAGCGGACTATGGCTACACCTTC.

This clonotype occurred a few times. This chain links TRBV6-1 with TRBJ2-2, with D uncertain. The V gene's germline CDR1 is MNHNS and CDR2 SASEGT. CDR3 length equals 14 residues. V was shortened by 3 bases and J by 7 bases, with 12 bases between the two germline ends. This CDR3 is CASSEAQGGGELFF. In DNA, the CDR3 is TGTGCCAGCAGTGAGGCCCAAGGTGGCGGGGAGCTGTTTTTT.

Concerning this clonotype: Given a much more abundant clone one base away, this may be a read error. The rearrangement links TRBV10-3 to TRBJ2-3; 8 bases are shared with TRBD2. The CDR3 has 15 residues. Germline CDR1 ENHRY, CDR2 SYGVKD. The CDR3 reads CAVSPAGGSADTQYF. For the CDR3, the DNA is TGTGCCGTCAGCCCCGCGGGGGGCAGTGCAGATACGCAGTATTTT.

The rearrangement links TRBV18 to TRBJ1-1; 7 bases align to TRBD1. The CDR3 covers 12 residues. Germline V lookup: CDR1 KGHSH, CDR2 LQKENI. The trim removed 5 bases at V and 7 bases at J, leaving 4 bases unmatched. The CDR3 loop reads CASSKDRVEAFF. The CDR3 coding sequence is TGTGCCAGCTCAAAAGACAGGGTTGAAGCTTTCTTT.

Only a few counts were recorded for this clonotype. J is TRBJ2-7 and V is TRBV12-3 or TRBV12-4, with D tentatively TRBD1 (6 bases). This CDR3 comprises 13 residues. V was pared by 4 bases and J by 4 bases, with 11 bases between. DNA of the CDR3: TGTGCCAGCAGTTGGGGACAACTTTACGAGCAGTACTTC. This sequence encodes CASSWGQLYEQYF.